This passage covers 22 T cell receptor beta chains from one sample sequenced in a study of T cell responses to AZD1222 COVID-19 vaccine. The assay was immunoSEQ multiplex PCR, and TCRdb's table has in-frame clones only and misses some. The sample holds approximately 84,000 clones, 89% seen once. Sequencing used peripheral blood, obtained on day 0 of AZD1222 vaccination. All receptors come from an adult in good health.

V usage is TRBV6-5 and J usage is TRBJ1-2; 7 positions agree with TRBD1. From germline, CDR1 is MNHEY and CDR2 SVGAGI. The CDR3 has 13 amino acids. The trim removed 2 bases at V and 6 bases at J, leaving 3 bases unmatched. The CDR3 DNA sequence: TGTGCCAGCAGTTACAGGACAGGTCATGGCTACACCTTC. Its protein product is CASSYRTGHGYTF.

V and J are TRBV9 and TRBJ1-1; D remains unclear. V dropped 2 bases and J dropped 1 base, with 12 bases sitting between them. This CDR3 contains 15 residues. Looked up from germline, CDR1 is SGDLS and CDR2 is YYNGEE. The CDR3 DNA follows: TGTGCCAGCAGCGTCCGGGGATTGGGGAACACTGAAGCTTTCTTT. This sequence encodes CASSVRGLGNTEAFF.

The chain combines TRBV30 with TRBJ1-2; no definite D call. The CDR3 consists of 11 residues. Trimming shortened V by 1 base and J by 7 bases, and 7 bases separated the two germline ends. CDR1 and CDR2 from the germline V gene are GTSNPN and SVGIG (reference sequence). CDR3 in amino acids: CAWSEGSGYTF. The CDR3 DNA reads TGTGCCTGGAGTGAGGGAAGTGGCTACACCTTC.

This rearrangement joins TRBV30 to TRBJ1-4, with TRBD1 matching over 8 bases. Per the germline V gene, CDR1 is GTSNPN and CDR2 is SVGIG (reference sequence). Trimming cost V 4 bases and J 8 bases; bases outside gene matches: 21. This CDR3 region has 18 residues. The CDR3, as DNA: TGTGCCTGGATCGGTAGTACAGGGGGAATCCATGCTGCGGAAAAACTGTTTTTT. This sequence encodes CAWIGSTGGIHAAEKLFF.

DNA for the CDR3: TGTGCCAGCAGCTTAGTCTTTGGAACTAATGAAAAACTGTTTTTT. This sequence encodes CASSLVFGTNEKLFF. V is TRBV11-2 and J is TRBJ1-4; D is unresolved. The CDR3 has 15 amino acids. The V gene lost 1 base and the J gene lost 1 base, with 7 bases spanning the gap. From germline, CDR1 is SGHAT and CDR2 FQNNGV.

This clone was found many times. The chain combines TRBV14 with TRBJ1-4, with D maybe TRBD1 (5 bases). CDR1 SGHDN and CDR2 FVKESK come from the germline V gene. Trimming took 3 bases from V and 7 from J, leaving 15 bases between them. The CDR3 spans 15 residues. The DNA for the CDR3 is TGTGCCAGCAGCCAGGGAAGGAGGGGATCTGAAAAACTGTTTTTT. Its translation is CASSQGRRGSEKLFF. Based on the CDR3 plus reference TRBV14 and TRBJ1-4, the full variable domain is EAGVTQFPSHSVIEKGQTVTLRCDPISGHDNLYWYRRVMGKEIKFLLHFVKESKQDESGMPNNRFLAERTGGTYSTLKVQPAELEDSGVYFCASSQGRRGSEKLFFGSGTQLSVL.

The chain has TRBV21-1 and TRBJ2-1; the table assigns TRBD2, which was not confirmed against the DNA. TRBV21-1 is deemed a pseudogene. This CDR3 spans 17 amino acids. CDR3 coding DNA: TGTGCCAGCACCGGGACTAGTGCAAGTAGCTCCTACAATGAGCAGTTCTTC. Protein: CASTGTSASSSYNEQFF.

The chain carries TRBV24-1 and TRBJ2-3; D might be TRBD1 or TRBD2, each matching 5 bases. The CDR3 has 13 residues. Germline V lookup: CDR1 KGHDR, CDR2 SFDVKD. V was cut by 4 bases and J by 6 bases, with 10 bases left in between. This CDR3 is CATSDRGVDTQYF. The CDR3 coding sequence is TGTGCCACCAGTGACCGAGGGGTGGATACGCAGTATTTT.

V is TRBV15 and J is TRBJ2-7; 8 nucleotides align to TRBD1. Germline V gene sequence: CDR1 LNHNV, CDR2 YYDKDF (reference sequence). The CDR3 has 16 amino acids. Unmatched junction bases numbered 6, after V lost 0 bases and J lost 2 bases. DNA for the CDR3: TGTGCCACCAGCAGAGATGAACAGGGGGTCACCTACGAGCAGTACTTC. Protein sequence: CATSRDEQGVTYEQYF.

The chain has TRBV12-5 and TRBJ2-7; D call uncertain. With 0 bases removed from V and 3 bases from J, the gap between germline ends came to 9 bases. This CDR3 comprises 14 residues. Germline-derived CDR1 and CDR2 are LGHNT and FRNRAP. The CDR3 bases are TGTGCTAGTGGTTTGGTAGGACCCTACTACGAGCAGTACTTC. Translation: CASGLVGPYYEQYF. Supplemented by reference TRBV12-5 and TRBJ2-7, the full variable domain reads DARVTQTPRHKVTEMGQEVTMRCQPILGHNTVFWYRQTMMQGLELLAYFRNRAPLDDSGMPKDRFSAEMPDATLATLKIQPSEPRDSAVYFCASGLVGPYYEQYFGPGTRLTVT.

V gene TRBV12-3 or TRBV12-4 combines with J gene TRBJ1-3; D is possibly TRBD1 (5 bases). This CDR3 spans 13 amino acids. V was cut by 8 bases and J by 0 bases, with 8 bases left in between. CDR3 region: CASGRGSGNTIYF. As DNA, the CDR3 is TGTGCCAGCGGTAGGGGCTCTGGAAACACCATATATTTT.

The chain employs TRBV11-3 and TRBJ2-1; 7 bases agree with TRBD1. Germline assignment: CDR1 SGHNT and CDR2 YENEEA. The length of the CDR3 is 14 residues. The V segment lost 8 bases and the J segment 2 bases; nucleotides outside the gene matches: 6. In DNA, the CDR3 is TGTGCCAGCGGGCAGGGGGATACCTACAATGAGCAGTTCTTC. Translated, it gives CASGQGDTYNEQFF.

The V and J genes are TRBV6-2 or TRBV6-3 and TRBJ2-1; D possibly uses TRBD1 or TRBD2 (5 bases each). V lost 5 bases and J lost 5, with 22 bases in between. In germline, CDR1 is MNHEY, CDR2 SVGEGT. The CDR3 consists of 17 residues. CDR3 bases: TGTGCCAGCAGTGGCCGGAAGTGGGGGACCAGAGACAATGAGCAGTTCTTC. It is translated as CASSGRKWGTRDNEQFF.

This rearrangement joins TRBV30 to TRBJ2-3; D assignment may be TRBD1 or TRBD2 (5 bases each). V gave up 8 bases and J gave up 0 bases, with 21 bases separating them. The CDR3 runs 16 residues. Germline V gene lookup returns CDR1 GTSNPN and CDR2 SVGIG (reference sequence). The CDR3 DNA reads TGTGCCCTTGAAACGGGGCTAGCAGCTAGCACAGATACGCAGTATTTT. Translated: CALETGLAASTDTQYF.

V is TRBV6-5 and J is TRBJ2-5; D call uncertain. The V gene lost 2 bases and the J gene lost 6 bases, with 10 bases spanning the gap. The CDR3 is made up of 13 amino acids. Germline V CDR1 and CDR2: MNHEY, SVGAGI. For the CDR3, the DNA is TGTGCCAGCAGTTACCCGACCCCCCAGACCCAGTACTTC. Amino acid sequence: CASSYPTPQTQYF.

The V and J genes are TRBV3-1 (or the pseudogene TRBV3-2) and TRBJ1-2, with D possibly being TRBD1 (5 bases). V lost 5 bases to trimming and J lost 0 bases, with 13 bases between them. Germline assignment: CDR1 LGHDT and CDR2 YNNKEL (reference sequence). The CDR3 is 15 amino acids. CDR3 nucleotides: TGTGCCAGCAGCGAAACCGGGGCCACTAACTATGGCTACACCTTC. Protein: CASSETGATNYGYTF.

The V call is TRBV21-1, the J call TRBJ1-2; TRBD1 is the table's D call and was not checked against the DNA. TRBV21-1 is tagged as a pseudogene. The CDR3 runs 15 residues. CDR3 in DNA: TGTGCCAGCAGCGCCAGGGGGCTCGGGAACTATGGCTACACCTTC. Its translation is CASSARGLGNYGYTF.

The chain couples TRBV30 to TRBJ1-3; D is unresolved. The CDR3 length is 14 residues. The germline gives CDR1 GTSNPN, CDR2 SVGIG (reference sequence). The ends were cut back, 2 bases at V and 0 bases at J, with 8 bases in the middle. The CDR3 region has the DNA TGTGCCTGGAGTAGCTTGCGCTCTGGAAACACCATATATTTT. Protein product: CAWSSLRSGNTIYF.

This clone was seen only a few times. The J gene is TRBJ2-2, the V gene TRBV5-1; perhaps TRBD1 as D (6 bases). V shed 3 bases and J shed 2 bases, with 14 bases lying between them. The CDR3 is 16 amino acids. Looked up from germline, CDR1 is SGHRS and CDR2 is YFSETQ. The CDR3 here is CASSSFGTHNTGELFF. CDR3 bases: TGCGCCAGCAGCTCATTCGGGACACACAACACCGGGGAGCTGTTTTTT.

The chain employs TRBV10-3 and TRBJ2-7, with TRBD2 identical over 7 bases. This CDR3 region has 16 residues. The germline V gene encodes CDR1 ENHRY and CDR2 SYGVKD. Trimming cost V 0 bases and J 2 bases; bases outside gene matches: 7. CDR3 nucleotide sequence: TGTGCCATCAGTGAGTCGTTGCGGGGGTCCACCTACGAGCAGTACTTC. This codes for CAISESLRGSTYEQYF.

The V gene is TRBV18, the J gene TRBJ2-2; no firm D call. CDR1 KGHSH and CDR2 LQKENI come from the germline V gene. This CDR3 spans 12 amino acids. The V end was cut by 2 bases, the J end by 4 bases, with 2 bases between. CDR3: CASSPGTGELFF. The CDR3 nucleotides read TGTGCCAGCTCACCAGGCACCGGGGAGCTGTTTTTT. Based on the CDR3 plus reference TRBV18 and TRBJ2-2, the full variable domain is NAGVMQNPRHLVRRRGQEARLRCSPMKGHSHVYWYRQLPEEGLKFMVYLQKENIIDESGMPKERFSAEFPKEGPSILRIQQVVRGDSAAYFCASSPGTGELFFGEGSRLTVL.

J is TRBJ2-3 and V is TRBV9; D unresolved. Germline V gene lookup returns CDR1 SGDLS and CDR2 YYNGEE. Deletions cut 1 base from V and 5 bases from J, with 2 bases between. CDR3 length: 11 residues. The CDR3 region is CASSVKDTQYF. In nucleotides, the CDR3 is TGTGCCAGCAGCGTAAAAGATACGCAGTATTTT.